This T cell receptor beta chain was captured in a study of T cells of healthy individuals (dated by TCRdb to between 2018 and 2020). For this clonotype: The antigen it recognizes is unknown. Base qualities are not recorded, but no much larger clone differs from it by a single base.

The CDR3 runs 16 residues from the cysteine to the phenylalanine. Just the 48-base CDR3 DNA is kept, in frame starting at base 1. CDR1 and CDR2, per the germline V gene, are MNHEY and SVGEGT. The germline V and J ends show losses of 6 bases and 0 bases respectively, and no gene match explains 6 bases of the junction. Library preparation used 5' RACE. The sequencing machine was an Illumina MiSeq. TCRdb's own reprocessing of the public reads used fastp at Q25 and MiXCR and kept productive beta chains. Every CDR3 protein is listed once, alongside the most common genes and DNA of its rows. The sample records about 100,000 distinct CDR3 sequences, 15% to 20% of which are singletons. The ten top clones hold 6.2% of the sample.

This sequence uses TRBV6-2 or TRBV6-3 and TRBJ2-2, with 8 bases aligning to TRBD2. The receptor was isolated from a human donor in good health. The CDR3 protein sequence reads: CASSNGRGANTGELFF. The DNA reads TGTGCCAGCAGCAATGGGCGGGGGGCGAACACCGGGGAGCTGTTTTTT.